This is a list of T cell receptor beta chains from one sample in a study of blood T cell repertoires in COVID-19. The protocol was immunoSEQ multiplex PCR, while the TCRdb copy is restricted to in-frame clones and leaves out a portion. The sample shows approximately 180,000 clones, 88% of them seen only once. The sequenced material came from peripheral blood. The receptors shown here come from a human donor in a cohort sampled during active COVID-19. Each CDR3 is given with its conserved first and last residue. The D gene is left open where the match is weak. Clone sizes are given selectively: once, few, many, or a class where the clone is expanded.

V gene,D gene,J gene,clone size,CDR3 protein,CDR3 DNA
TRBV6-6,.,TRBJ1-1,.,CAIHEDRKNTEAFF,TGTGCCATCCATGAGGACAGAAAGAACACTGAAGCTTTCTTT
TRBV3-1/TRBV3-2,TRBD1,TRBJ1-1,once,CASSLGQLNTEAFF,TGTGCCAGCAGCCTGGGACAGTTGAACACTGAAGCTTTCTTT
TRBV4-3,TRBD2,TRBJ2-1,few,CASSPRLAGGELHSYNEQFF,TGCGCCAGCAGCCCCCGACTAGCGGGAGGCGAACTCCATTCCTACAATGAGCAGTTCTTC
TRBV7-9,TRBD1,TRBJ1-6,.,CASSSTGLNSPLHF,TGTGCCAGCAGCTCGACAGGGTTGAATTCACCCCTCCACTTT
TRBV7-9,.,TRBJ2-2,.,CASSRDSGELFF,TGTGCCAGCAGTCGGGACTCCGGGGAGCTGTTTTTT
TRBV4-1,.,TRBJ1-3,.,CASSQTGDGRSTIYF,TGCGCCAGCAGCCAAACCGGGGACGGGAGGAGCACCATATATTTT
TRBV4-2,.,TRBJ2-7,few,CASSHGRGQYEQYF,TGTGCCAGCAGCCACGGGAGGGGGCAGTACGAGCAGTACTTC
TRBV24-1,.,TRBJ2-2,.,CATRTENTGELFF,TGTGCCACCAGGACAGAAAACACCGGGGAGCTGTTTTTT
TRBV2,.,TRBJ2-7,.,CASSLQGAYEQYF,TGTGCCAGCAGTTTGCAGGGCGCCTACGAGCAGTACTTC
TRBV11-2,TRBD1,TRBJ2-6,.,CASSLGDRGFYGANVLTF,TGTGCCAGCAGCTTGGGGGACAGGGGGTTTTATGGGGCCAACGTCCTGACTTTC
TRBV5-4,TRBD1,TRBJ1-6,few,CASSLDRGIRNSPLHF,TGTGCCAGCAGTCTCGACAGGGGAATACGGAATTCACCCCTCCACTTT
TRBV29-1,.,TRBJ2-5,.,CSVGSVRQETQYF,TGCAGCGTCGGGTCGGTACGACAAGAGACCCAGTACTTC
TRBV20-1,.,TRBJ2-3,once,CSASSGLEVSDTQYF,TGCAGTGCTAGTTCAGGGCTAGAAGTTTCAGATACGCAGTATTTT
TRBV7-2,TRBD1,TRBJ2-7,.,CASSFITGVGYEQYF,TGTGCCAGCAGCTTCATCACAGGGGTGGGCTACGAGCAGTACTTC
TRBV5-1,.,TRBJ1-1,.,CASSLGWTDNTEAFF,TGCGCCAGCAGCTTGGGGTGGACAGACAACACTGAAGCTTTCTTT
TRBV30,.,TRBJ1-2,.,CAWSPRVHSREGYTF,TGTGCCTGGAGTCCGCGGGTACACTCTCGTGAGGGCTACACCTTC
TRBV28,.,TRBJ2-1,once,CASSPSSGASAEQFF,TGTGCCAGCAGCCCCTCTTCGGGCGCTAGCGCTGAGCAGTTCTTC
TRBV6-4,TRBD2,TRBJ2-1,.,CASSVALAGNNEQFF,TGTGCCAGCAGTGTTGCTCTAGCGGGGAACAATGAGCAGTTCTTC
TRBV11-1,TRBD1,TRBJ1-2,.,CASSPGGRYGYTF,TGTGCCAGCAGCCCAGGGGGGAGATATGGCTACACCTTC
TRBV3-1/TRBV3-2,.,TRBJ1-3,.,CASSQVVGSGSAGNTIYF,TGTGCCAGCAGCCAAGTCGTCGGCAGCGGATCAGCTGGAAACACCATATATTTT
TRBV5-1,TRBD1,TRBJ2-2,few,CASSLDRATGELFF,TGCGCCAGCAGCCTGGACAGGGCCACCGGGGAGCTGTTTTTT
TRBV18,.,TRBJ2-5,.,CASSPDRGIKETQYF,TGTGCCAGCTCACCTGACCGGGGGATAAAAGAGACCCAGTACTTC
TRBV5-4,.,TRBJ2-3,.,CASSPPRADTQYF,TGTGCCAGCAGCCCCCCCAGGGCAGATACGCAGTATTTT
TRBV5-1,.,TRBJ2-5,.,CASSLTGTPHF,TGCGCCAGCAGCCTGACCGGGACACCCCACTTC
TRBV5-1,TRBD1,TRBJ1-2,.,CASSQTETGKGYTF,TGCGCCAGCAGCCAGACCGAGACAGGGAAGGGCTACACCTTC
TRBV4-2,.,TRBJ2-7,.,CASSPGRAYEQYF,TGTGCCAGCAGCCCAGGCAGGGCCTACGAGCAGTACTTC
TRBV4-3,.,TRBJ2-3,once,CASSQEGQLTDTQYF,TGCGCCAGCAGCCAAGAGGGACAACTCACAGATACGCAGTATTTT
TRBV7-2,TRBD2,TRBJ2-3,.,CASSLAGLAGGTTDTQYF,TGTGCCAGCAGCTTAGCCGGACTAGCGGGGGGGACCACAGATACGCAGTATTTT
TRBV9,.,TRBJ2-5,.,CASSVSSGRRETQYF,TGTGCCAGCAGCGTTAGCTCGGGTCGGAGAGAGACCCAGTACTTC
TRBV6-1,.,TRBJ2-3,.,CASSGVSGGYTDTQYF,TGTGCCAGCAGTGGAGTTTCTGGAGGTTACACAGATACGCAGTATTTT
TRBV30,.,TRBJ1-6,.,CAWRGAGVNSPLHF,TGTGCCTGGAGAGGTGCGGGGGTTAATTCACCCCTCCACTTT
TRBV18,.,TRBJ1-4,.,CASSPIQYNEKLFF,TGTGCCAGCTCACCAATACAGTATAATGAAAAACTGTTTTTT
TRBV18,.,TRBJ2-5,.,CASSGQKETQYF,TGTGCCAGCTCTGGCCAGAAAGAGACCCAGTACTTC
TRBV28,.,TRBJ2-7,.,CASSLAAYSYEQYF,TGTGCCAGCAGTTTAGCGGCCTACTCCTACGAGCAGTACTTC
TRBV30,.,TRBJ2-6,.,CAWRGQRASGANVLTF,TGTGCCTGGAGGGGGCAGAGAGCCTCTGGGGCCAACGTCCTGACTTTC
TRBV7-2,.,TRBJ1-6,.,CASSLRQRGSPLHF,TGTGCCAGCAGCTTAAGACAGCGCGGTTCACCCCTCCACTTT
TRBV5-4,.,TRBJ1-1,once,CASSLSPSGVNTEAFF,TGTGCCAGCAGCCTATCACCCTCGGGGGTGAACACTGAAGCTTTCTTT
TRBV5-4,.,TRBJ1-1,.,CASSLTDRLNTEAFF,TGTGCCAGCAGCTTAACCGACAGGCTGAACACTGAAGCTTTCTTT
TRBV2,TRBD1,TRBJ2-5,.,CASSLTRGLGETQYF,TGTGCCAGCAGTCTTACCAGGGGGCTTGGCGAGACCCAGTACTTC